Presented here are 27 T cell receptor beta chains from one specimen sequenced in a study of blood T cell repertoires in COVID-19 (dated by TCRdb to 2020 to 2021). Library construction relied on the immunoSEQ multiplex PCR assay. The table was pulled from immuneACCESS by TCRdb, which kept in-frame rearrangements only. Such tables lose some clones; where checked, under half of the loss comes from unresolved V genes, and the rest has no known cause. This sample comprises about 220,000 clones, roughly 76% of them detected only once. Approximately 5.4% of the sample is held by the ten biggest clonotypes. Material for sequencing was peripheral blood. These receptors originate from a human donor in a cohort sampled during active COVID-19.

The CDR3 nucleotides are TGTGCCTGGAGCCCCGGGACAGTATACAATGAGCAGTTCTTC. Amino acids: CAWSPGTVYNEQFF. The chain joins TRBV30 to TRBJ2-1; 7 bases line up with TRBD1. Germline CDR1 reads GTSNPN; CDR2 reads SVGIG (reference sequence). V shed 3 bases and J 4 bases; nucleotides not matched to a gene: 6. The CDR3 spans 14 residues.

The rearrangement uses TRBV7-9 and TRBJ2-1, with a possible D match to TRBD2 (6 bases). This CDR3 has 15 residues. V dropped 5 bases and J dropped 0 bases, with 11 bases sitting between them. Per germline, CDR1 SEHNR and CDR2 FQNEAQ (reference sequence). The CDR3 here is CASSVAGFSYNEQFF. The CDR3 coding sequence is TGTGCCAGCAGCGTCGCGGGGTTCTCCTACAATGAGCAGTTCTTC.

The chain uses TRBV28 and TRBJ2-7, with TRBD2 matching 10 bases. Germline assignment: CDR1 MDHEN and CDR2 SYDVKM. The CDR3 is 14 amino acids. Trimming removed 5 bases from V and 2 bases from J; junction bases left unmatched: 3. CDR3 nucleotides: TGTGCCAGCAGTGGGCTAGCGGGAGCCTACGAGCAGTACTTC. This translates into CASSGLAGAYEQYF.

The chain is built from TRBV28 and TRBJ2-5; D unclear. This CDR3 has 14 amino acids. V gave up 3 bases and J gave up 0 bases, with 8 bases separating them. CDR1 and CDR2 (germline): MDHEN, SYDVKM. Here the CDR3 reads CASSFLTNQETQYF. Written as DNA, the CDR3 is TGTGCCAGCAGTTTCCTGACAAACCAAGAGACCCAGTACTTC.

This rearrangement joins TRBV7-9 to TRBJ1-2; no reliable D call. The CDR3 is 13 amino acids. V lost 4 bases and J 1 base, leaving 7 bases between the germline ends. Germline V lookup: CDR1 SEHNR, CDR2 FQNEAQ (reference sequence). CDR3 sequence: CASSSGINYGYTF. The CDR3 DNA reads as TGTGCCAGCAGCTCGGGGATTAACTATGGCTACACCTTC. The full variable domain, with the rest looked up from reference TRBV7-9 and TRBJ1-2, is DTGVSQNPRHKITKRGQNVTFRCDPISEHNRLYWYRQTLGQGPEFLTYFQNEAQLEKSRLLSDRFSAERPKGSFSTLEIQRTEQGDSAMYLCASSSGINYGYTFGSGTRLTVV.

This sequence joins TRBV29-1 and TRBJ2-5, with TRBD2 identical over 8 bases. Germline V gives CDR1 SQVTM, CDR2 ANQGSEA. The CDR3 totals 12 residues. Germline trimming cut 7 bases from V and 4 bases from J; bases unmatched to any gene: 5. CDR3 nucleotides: TGCAGCGGGGGGACTAGGGTAGAGACCCAGTACTTC. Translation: CSGGTRVETQYF.

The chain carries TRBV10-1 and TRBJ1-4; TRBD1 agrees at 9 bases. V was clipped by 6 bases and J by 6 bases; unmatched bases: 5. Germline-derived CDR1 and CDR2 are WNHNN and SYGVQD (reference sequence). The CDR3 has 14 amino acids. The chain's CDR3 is CASRRQGGDEKLFF. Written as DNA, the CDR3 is TGCGCCAGCAGGAGACAGGGGGGGGATGAAAAACTGTTTTTT.

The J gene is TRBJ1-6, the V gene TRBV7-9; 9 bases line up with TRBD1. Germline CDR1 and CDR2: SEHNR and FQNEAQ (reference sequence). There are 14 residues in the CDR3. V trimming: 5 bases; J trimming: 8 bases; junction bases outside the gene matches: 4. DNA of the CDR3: TGTGCCAGCAGCCTGCGACAGGGGGATTCACCCCTCCACTTT. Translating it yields CASSLRQGDSPLHF. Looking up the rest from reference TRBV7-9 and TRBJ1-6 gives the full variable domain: DTGVSQNPRHKITKRGQNVTFRCDPISEHNRLYWYRQTLGQGPEFLTYFQNEAQLEKSRLLSDRFSAERPKGSFSTLEIQRTEQGDSAMYLCASSLRQGDSPLHFGNGTRLTVT.

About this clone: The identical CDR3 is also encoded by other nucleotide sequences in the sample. CDR3 protein: CASSEMDNSYNSPLHF. In nucleotides, the CDR3 is TGTGCCAGCAGTGAAATGGACAATTCCTATAATTCACCCCTCCACTTT. This sequence joins TRBV6-1 and TRBJ1-6; TRBD1 might be the D (5 bases). Germline V gene sequence: CDR1 MNHNS, CDR2 SASEGT. The V end was cut by 2 bases, the J end by 1 base, with 9 bases between. This CDR3 region has 16 residues.

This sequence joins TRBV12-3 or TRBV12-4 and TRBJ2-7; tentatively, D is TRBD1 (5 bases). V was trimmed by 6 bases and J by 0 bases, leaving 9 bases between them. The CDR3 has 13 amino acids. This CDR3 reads CASSLTASYEQYF. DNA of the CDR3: TGTGCCAGCAGCTTGACAGCCTCCTACGAGCAGTACTTC.

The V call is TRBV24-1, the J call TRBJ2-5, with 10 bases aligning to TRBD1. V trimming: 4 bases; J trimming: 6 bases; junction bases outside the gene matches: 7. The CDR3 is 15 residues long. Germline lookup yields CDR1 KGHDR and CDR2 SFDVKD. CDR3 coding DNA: TGTGCCACCAGTGACCGAGACAGGGGGCTACAGACCCAGTACTTC. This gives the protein CATSDRDRGLQTQYF.

The CDR3 region is CASSPALFQGGYEQYF. The CDR3 DNA sequence: TGTGCCAGCAGCCCGGCACTATTCCAGGGCGGCTACGAGCAGTACTTC. The genes are TRBV3-1 (or the pseudogene TRBV3-2) and TRBJ2-7; D is possibly TRBD1 (5 bases). Trimming took off 4 bases at V and 3 bases at J, with 19 bases between the two ends. The CDR3 sequence is 16 residues long. Germline CDR1 LGHDT, CDR2 YNNKEL (reference sequence).

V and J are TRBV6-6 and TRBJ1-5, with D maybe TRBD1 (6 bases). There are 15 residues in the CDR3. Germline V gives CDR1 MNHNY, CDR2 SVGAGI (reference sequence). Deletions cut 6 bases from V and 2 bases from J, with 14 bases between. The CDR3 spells CASSPWDTGNQPQHF. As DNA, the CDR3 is TGTGCCAGCAGCCCCTGGGACACGGGCAATCAGCCCCAGCATTTT.

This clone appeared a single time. CDR3 nucleotide sequence: TGTGCCAGCAGGACTCCCGGGACAGTTATAGGTGGCTACACCTTC. As protein: CASRTPGTVIGGYTF. The V gene is TRBV28, the J gene TRBJ1-2, with 7 bases that match TRBD1. CDR3 length equals 15 residues. Germline V gene lookup returns CDR1 MDHEN and CDR2 SYDVKM. Losses at the gene ends were 6 bases for V and 7 bases for J; bases not matched to a gene: 14.

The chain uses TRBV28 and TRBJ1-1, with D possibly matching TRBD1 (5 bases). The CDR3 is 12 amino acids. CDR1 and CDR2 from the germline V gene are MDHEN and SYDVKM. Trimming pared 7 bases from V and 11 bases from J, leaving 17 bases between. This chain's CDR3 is CASTFGGLSAFF. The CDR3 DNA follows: TGTGCCAGCACCTTCGGGGGACTTTCGGCTTTCTTT.

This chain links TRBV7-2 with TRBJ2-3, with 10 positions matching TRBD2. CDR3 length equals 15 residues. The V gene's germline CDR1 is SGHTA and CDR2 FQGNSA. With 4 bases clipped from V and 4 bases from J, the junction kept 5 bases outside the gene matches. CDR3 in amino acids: CASSSKRGGSDTQYF. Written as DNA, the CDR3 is TGTGCCAGCAGCTCCAAGCGGGGGGGCTCAGATACGCAGTATTTT.

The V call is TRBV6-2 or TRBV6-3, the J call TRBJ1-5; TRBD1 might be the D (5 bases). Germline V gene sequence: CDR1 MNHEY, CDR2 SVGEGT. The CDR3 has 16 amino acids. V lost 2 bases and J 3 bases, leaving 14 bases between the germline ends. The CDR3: CASSYAGNYNNQPQHF. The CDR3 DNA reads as TGTGCCAGCAGTTACGCAGGGAATTACAACAATCAGCCCCAGCATTTT.

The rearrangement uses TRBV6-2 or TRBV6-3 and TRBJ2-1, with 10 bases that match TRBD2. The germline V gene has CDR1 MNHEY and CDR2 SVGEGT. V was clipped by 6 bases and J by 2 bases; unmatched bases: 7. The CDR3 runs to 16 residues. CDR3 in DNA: TGTGCCAGCAGCCACCCGGGACTAGCGACCTACAATGAGCAGTTCTTC. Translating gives CASSHPGLATYNEQFF.

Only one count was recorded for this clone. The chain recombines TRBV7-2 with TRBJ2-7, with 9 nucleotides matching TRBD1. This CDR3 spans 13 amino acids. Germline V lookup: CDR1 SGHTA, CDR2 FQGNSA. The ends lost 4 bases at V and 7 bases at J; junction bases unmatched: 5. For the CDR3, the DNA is TGTGCCAGCAGCTGGGACAGGGCGAGGGAGCAGTACTTC. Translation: CASSWDRAREQYF.

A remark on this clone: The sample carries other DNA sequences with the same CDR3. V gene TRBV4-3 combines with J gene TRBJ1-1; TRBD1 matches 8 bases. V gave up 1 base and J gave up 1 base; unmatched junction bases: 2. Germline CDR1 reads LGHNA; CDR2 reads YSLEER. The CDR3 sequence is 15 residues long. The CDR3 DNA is TGCGCCAGCAGCCAAGCGGACAGGGCGAACACTGAAGCTTTCTTT. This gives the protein CASSQADRANTEAFF.

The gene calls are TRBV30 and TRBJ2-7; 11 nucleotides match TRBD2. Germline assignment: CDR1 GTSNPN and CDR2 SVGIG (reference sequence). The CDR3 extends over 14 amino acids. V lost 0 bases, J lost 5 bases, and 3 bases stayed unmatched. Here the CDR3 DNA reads TGTGCCTGGAGTGTACTAGCGGGAGTCGACGAGCAGTACTTC. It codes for CAWSVLAGVDEQYF.

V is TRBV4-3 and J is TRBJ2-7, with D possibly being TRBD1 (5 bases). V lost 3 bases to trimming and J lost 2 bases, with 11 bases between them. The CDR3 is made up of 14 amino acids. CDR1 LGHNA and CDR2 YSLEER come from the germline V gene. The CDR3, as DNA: TGCGCCAGCAGCCAGGCGACAGTCACCTACGAGCAGTACTTC. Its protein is CASSQATVTYEQYF.

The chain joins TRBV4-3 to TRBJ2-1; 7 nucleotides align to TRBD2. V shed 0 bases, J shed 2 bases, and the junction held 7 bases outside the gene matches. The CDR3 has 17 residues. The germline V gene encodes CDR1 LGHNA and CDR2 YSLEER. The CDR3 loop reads CASSQELGGSAYNEQFF. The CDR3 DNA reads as TGCGCCAGCAGCCAAGAACTAGGCGGGAGCGCCTACAATGAGCAGTTCTTC.

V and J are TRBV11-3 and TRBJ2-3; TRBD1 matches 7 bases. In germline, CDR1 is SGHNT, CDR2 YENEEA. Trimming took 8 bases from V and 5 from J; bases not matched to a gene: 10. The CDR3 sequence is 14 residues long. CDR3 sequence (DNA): TGTGCCAGCGCTCCGGACAGGAAGAGAGATACGCAGTATTTT. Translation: CASAPDRKRDTQYF.

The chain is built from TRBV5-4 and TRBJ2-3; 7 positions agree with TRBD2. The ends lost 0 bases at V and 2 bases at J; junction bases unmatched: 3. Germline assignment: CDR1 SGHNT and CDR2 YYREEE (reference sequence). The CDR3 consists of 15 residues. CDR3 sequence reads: CASSLAGGPTDTQYF. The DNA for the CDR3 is TGTGCCAGCAGCTTGGCGGGAGGCCCCACAGATACGCAGTATTTT.

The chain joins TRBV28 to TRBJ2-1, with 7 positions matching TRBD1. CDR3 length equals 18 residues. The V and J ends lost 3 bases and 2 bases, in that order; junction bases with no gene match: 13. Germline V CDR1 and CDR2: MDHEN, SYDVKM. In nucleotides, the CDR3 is TGTGCCAGCAGTTTGACCCTATTAACGGGACAGACCTACAATGAGCAGTTCTTC. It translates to CASSLTLLTGQTYNEQFF.

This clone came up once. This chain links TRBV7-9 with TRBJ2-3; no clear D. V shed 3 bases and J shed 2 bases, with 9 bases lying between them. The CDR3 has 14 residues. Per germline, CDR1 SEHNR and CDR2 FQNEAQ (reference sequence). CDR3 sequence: CASSLKRITDTQYF. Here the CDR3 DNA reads TGTGCCAGCAGCTTGAAGCGAATCACAGATACGCAGTATTTT.